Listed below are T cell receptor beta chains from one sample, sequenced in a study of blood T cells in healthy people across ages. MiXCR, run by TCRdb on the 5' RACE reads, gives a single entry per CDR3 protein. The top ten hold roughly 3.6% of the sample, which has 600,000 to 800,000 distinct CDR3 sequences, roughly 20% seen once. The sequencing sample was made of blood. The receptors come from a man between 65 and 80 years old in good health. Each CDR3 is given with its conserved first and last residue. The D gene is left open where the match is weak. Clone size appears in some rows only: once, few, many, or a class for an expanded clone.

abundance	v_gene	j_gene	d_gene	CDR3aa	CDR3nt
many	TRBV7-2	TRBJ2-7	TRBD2	CASSLASGLSYEQYF	TGTGCCAGCAGCTTAGCTAGCGGGCTCTCCTACGAGCAGTACTTC
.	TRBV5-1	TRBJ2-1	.	CASSLAGTKNNEQFF	TGCGCCAGCAGCTTGGCAGGGACAAAAAACAATGAGCAGTTCTTC
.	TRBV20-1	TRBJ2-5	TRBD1	CSALPGGRGQETQYF	TGCAGTGCCCTACCAGGGGGCAGGGGGCAGGAGACCCAGTACTTC
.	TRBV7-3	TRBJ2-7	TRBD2	CASSSGTSGTEQYF	TGTGCCAGCAGCTCCGGGACTAGCGGGACCGAGCAGTACTTC
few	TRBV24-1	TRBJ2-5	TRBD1	CATSQGQGPQETQYF	TGTGCCACCAGTCAAGGACAGGGCCCTCAAGAGACCCAGTACTTC
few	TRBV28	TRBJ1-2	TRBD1	CASSLSGGRYGYTF	TGTGCCAGCAGTTTATCAGGGGGTCGGTATGGCTACACCTTC
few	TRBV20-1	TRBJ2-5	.	CSAGQRETQYF	TGCAGTGCCGGACAGAGAGAGACCCAGTACTTC
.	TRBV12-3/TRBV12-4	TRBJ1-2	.	CASSPRRIKGYTF	TGTGCCAGCAGTCCCCGGCGAATCAAGGGCTACACCTTC
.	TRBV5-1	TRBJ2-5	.	CASRLGIDETQYF	TGCGCCAGCCGTTTGGGGATAGACGAGACCCAGTACTTC
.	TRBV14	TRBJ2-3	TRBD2	CASSAQTAGGTDTQYF	TGTGCCAGCAGCGCCCAGACTGCGGGAGGCACAGATACGCAGTATTTT
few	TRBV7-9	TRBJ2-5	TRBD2	CASSLAAGLGLETQYF	TGTGCCAGCAGCTTAGCGGCGGGACTAGGGTTGGAGACCCAGTACTTC
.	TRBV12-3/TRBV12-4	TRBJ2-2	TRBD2	CASSLSGTTTGELFF	TGTGCCAGCAGTTTAAGCGGGACTACCACCGGGGAGCTGTTTTTT
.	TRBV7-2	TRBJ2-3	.	CASSPDQVDTQYF	TGTGCCAGCAGCCCTGACCAAGTTGATACGCAGTATTTT
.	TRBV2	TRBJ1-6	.	CASNVGYSPLHF	TGTGCCAGCAATGTGGGATATTCACCCCTCCACTTT
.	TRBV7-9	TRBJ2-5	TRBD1	CASSPRDSMTQYF	TGTGCCAGCAGCCCACGGGACAGCATGACCCAGTACTTC
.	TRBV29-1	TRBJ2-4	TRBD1	CSARPGTGGNIQYF	TGCAGCGCTAGGCCCGGGACAGGGGGAAACATTCAGTACTTC
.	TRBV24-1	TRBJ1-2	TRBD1	CATSDWTGLYGYTF	TGTGCCACCAGTGACTGGACAGGACTCTATGGCTACACCTTC
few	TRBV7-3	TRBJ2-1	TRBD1	CASSLRDRGGEQFF	TGTGCCAGCAGCTTGAGGGACAGGGGGGGTGAGCAGTTCTTC
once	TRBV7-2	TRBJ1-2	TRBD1	CASSLYGTGRDYTF	TGTGCCAGCAGCTTGTACGGGACAGGGAGGGACTACACCTTC
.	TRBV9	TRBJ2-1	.	CASSVEGRPYTEQFF	TGTGCCAGCAGCGTAGAGGGGCGGCCCTACACTGAGCAGTTCTTC
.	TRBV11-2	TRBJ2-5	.	CASSLDSRSATISRETQYF	TGTGCCAGCAGCTTAGATTCGCGTAGCGCTACAATTTCGAGAGAGACCCAGTACTTC
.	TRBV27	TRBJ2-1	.	CAPRTGSYNEQFF	TGTGCCCCGCGTACTGGCTCCTACAATGAGCAGTTCTTC